The T cell receptor (beta chain) described here comes from a study of regulatory T cells in long-lasting Graves disease (dated by TCRdb to about 2021). Regarding the research as a whole: Persistent Graves' disease was defined as persistently positive TSH receptor autoantibodies together with antithyroid drug treatment for over 5 years. Persistent Graves' disease patients were compared with newly diagnosed Graves' disease patients by peripheral blood TCR sequencing and RNA sequencing. A total of roughly 33 samples underwent TCR sequencing: about 13 from persistent and about 20 from newly diagnosed Graves' disease patients. The study took place in China and was registered as a clinical trial. Antithyroid drugs had been taken for about 10.3 years on average by persistent Graves' disease patients in the clinical cohort. What the work shows at the level of the full study, not this receptor alone: Peripheral blood alone was examined, since thyroid tissue, which constituted the primary lesion, could not be accessed. More public clonotypes were shared among persistent patients (2,741) than among newly diagnosed patients (966). Compared with newly diagnosed patients, persistent Graves' disease patients had lower TCR Shannon entropy and fewer highly expanded clones, which suggests clonal expansion. Only the TCR beta chain was sequenced and analyzed. Persistent disease showed preferential use of TRBV28, TRBJ1-2 and TRBJ2-5, whereas newly diagnosed disease favored TRBV20-1 and TRBJ2-1. The authors noted that the small sample size was a limitation that may lower accuracy.

The trim is 7 bases for V and 2 bases for J, with a gap of 14 bases between the germline ends. The germline V gene provides CDR1 SNHLY and CDR2 FYNNEI. From its cysteine to its phenylalanine, the CDR3 spans 14 amino acids. The only DNA kept is the CDR3, 42 bases in frame from the first base. This clonotype was observed many times. Its antigen is not yet known. No qualities accompany the bases; no much larger clone lies one base away. The library was generated by multiplex PCR. The sequencer listed for this sample is Illumina HiSeq 4000. CDR3 regions were amplified by Arm-PCR with iRepertoire HTBI primers to construct TCR beta libraries. Before sequencing, the PCR products underwent gel purification. Concerning the study's data processing: Gene usage analysis of CDR3 amino acid clonotypes used the 62 TRBV and 14 to 15 TRBJ segments found across samples. Filtered high-quality paired reads were merged into contigs using COPE and FqMerger. BLAST was used to align contigs to the IMGT TRBV, TRBD and TRBJ reference genes, and CDR3 was defined following IMGT. Any clonotype with a frequency above 0.1% was classified as a highly expanded clone. Shannon entropy was used to measure repertoire diversity, and the Gini coefficient was used to measure V-J evenness. A clonotype found in more than one individual was treated as public. TCRdb redid the processing of the public reads, applying fastp at Q25 and MiXCR, and retained in-frame beta chains. Entries are consolidated by CDR3 protein sequence, retaining the most common genes and DNA. The V and J calls were not made by the authors but by TCRdb's processing. Within this sample are 300,000 to 500,000 distinct CDR3 sequences, with less than 25% of them counted one time only. The ten largest clones add up to roughly 20% of the sample.

The time point label for this specimen denotes: persistent/refractory GD, antithyroid drugs over 5 years with positive TRAb. For both TCR sequencing and RNA sequencing, RNA was extracted from PBMCs in TRIzol. The diagnosis of Graves' disease was made according to American Thyroid Association guidelines. Recruitment of patients was carried out at an endocrinology department in Xi'an, China. Each patient gave around 9.2 milliliters of peripheral blood, collected in an EDTA anticoagulant tube. PBMCs were isolated by Ficoll Paque Plus density gradient separation without further T cell sorting. An Agilent 2100 Bioanalyzer and agarose gel were used to check RNA quality, while a NanoDrop 2000 measured RNA concentration.

The receptor was isolated from a female donor with Graves disease. The input for sequencing was peripheral blood mononuclear cells (PBMCs), taken when the disease was refractory, from a patient treated with antithyroid drugs. This sequence uses TRBV2 and TRBJ1-2; perhaps TRBD1 is the D gene, with 5 bases matching. CDR3 protein: CASNLQANNYGYTF. The sequenced DNA is TGTGCCAGCAATCTACAGGCAAACAACTATGGCTACACCTTC.